These T cell receptor beta chains were read from a single sample in a study of cytomegalovirus exposure and HLA in healthy donors. Clones were read by immunoSEQ multiplex PCR, and TCRdb kept only the in-frame ones, dropping some. The sample has roughly 120,000 clones; roughly four fifths are singletons. Input material: PBMCs. Every receptor here comes from a man in his forties or fifties in good health and CMV-seronegative. The CDR3 runs from the conserved cysteine through the conserved F or W. A D gene is named only where the DNA matches it firmly.

NA	TRBJ2-7	TRBV19	CASSIGRGPTYEQYF	TGTGCCAGTAGTATAGGCAGGGGCCCTACCTACGAGCAGTACTTC
TRBD1	TRBJ2-7	TRBV5-5	CASSLGQGTTYEQYF	TGTGCCAGCAGCTTGGGACAGGGAACCACCTACGAGCAGTACTTC
NA	TRBJ2-4	TRBV7-9	CASSSTGNIQYF	TGTGCCAGCAGCTCGACAGGAAACATTCAGTACTTC
TRBD1	TRBJ1-2	TRBV7-2	CASSIQGSNYGYTF	TGTGCCAGCAGCATACAGGGGTCTAACTATGGCTACACCTTC
TRBD2	TRBJ2-2	TRBV5-1	CATTPSAGGSRELFF	TGCGCCACCACACCGTCGGCGGGGGGATCTAGGGAGCTGTTTTTT
NA	TRBJ2-7	TRBV6-5	CASSYSWEEGYEQYF	TGTGCCAGCAGTTACTCGTGGGAGGAGGGCTACGAGCAGTACTTC
NA	TRBJ2-1	TRBV28	CASSLYSGVSSYNEQFF	TGTGCCAGCAGTTTATACTCGGGGGTGAGCTCCTACAATGAGCAGTTCTTC
NA	TRBJ2-3	TRBV7-2	CASSLGTGTDTQYF	TGTGCCAGCAGCTTAGGGACAGGCACAGATACGCAGTATTTT
NA	TRBJ1-1	TRBV5-4	CASFGRGNTEAFF	TGTGCCAGCTTCGGACGGGGGAACACTGAAGCTTTCTTT
TRBD2	TRBJ2-7	TRBV6-5	CASSYSLAGAYEQYF	TGTGCCAGCAGTTACTCCCTAGCGGGAGCCTACGAGCAGTACTTC
NA	TRBJ1-1	TRBV2	CASSELFMNTEAFF	TGTGCCAGCAGTGAACTGTTTATGAACACTGAAGCTTTCTTT
NA	TRBJ1-6	TRBV6-5	CASRQGLGYNSPLHF	TGTGCCAGCAGACAGGGATTGGGGTATAATTCACCCCTCCACTTT
NA	TRBJ1-2	TRBV15	CATSRDRVEGYTF	TGTGCCACCAGCAGAGACAGGGTTGAGGGCTACACCTTC
TRBD1	TRBJ1-3	TRBV9	CASSGQGGVGNTIYF	TGTGCCAGCAGCGGGCAGGGGGGAGTCGGAAACACCATATATTTT
TRBD1	TRBJ2-7	TRBV7-9	CASSAGTGGEQYF	TGTGCCAGCAGCGCGGGGACAGGGGGCGAGCAGTACTTC
TRBD2	TRBJ2-5	TRBV9	CASSVSPLTSGREETQYF	TGTGCCAGCAGCGTATCCCCCCTGACTAGCGGGAGAGAAGAGACCCAGTACTTC
TRBD1	TRBJ2-7	TRBV27	CASTSSGTGNYEQYF	TGTGCCAGCACCTCCTCCGGGACAGGGAACTACGAGCAGTACTTC
NA	TRBJ1-5	TRBV4-3	CASSQGAGPSGPQHF	TGCGCCAGCAGCCAAGGGGCAGGGCCTTCGGGGCCCCAGCATTTT
TRBD2	TRBJ2-3	TRBV10-3	CAIRNSGGPTDTQYF	TGTGCCATCAGGAATAGCGGGGGGCCGACAGATACGCAGTATTTT
TRBD1	TRBJ2-1	TRBV28	CASTRDRVVNEQFF	TGTGCCAGCACCCGGGACAGGGTGGTCAATGAGCAGTTCTTC
TRBD1	TRBJ2-7	TRBV30	CACNDRDYEQYF	TGTGCCTGTAACGACAGGGACTACGAGCAGTACTTC
TRBD1	TRBJ2-7	TRBV5-1	CASSPGDRTYEQYF	TGCGCCAGCAGCCCGGGGGACAGGACCTACGAGCAGTACTTC